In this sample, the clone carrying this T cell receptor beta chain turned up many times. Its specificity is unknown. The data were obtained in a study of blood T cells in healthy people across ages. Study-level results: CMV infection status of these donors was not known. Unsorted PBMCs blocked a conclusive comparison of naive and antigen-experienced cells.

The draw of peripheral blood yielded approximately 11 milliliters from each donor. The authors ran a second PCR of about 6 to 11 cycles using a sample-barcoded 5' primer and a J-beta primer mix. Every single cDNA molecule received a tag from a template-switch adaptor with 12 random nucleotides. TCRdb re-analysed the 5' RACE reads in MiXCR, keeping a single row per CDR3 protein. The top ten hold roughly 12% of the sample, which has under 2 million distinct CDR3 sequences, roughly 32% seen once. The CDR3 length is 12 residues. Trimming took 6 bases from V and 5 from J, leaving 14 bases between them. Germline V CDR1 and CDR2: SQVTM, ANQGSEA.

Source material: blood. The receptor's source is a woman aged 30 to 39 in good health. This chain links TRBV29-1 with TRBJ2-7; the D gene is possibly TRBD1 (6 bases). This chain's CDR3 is CSVITGSHEQYF. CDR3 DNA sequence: TGCAGCGTGATTACAGGGTCCCACGAGCAGTACTTC.